This T cell receptor beta chain was found in a study of T cells in Graves' hyperthyroidism and ophthalmopathy. Study observations and caveats: Ophthalmopathy stood apart from stable hyperthyroidism in a 13 V-J model.

The study enrolled patients aged 18 to 65 with newly diagnosed hyperthyroidism of under 2 months' duration. Diagnostic decisions used clinical symptoms, serum thyroxine and TRAb, thyroid ultrasound and orbital computed tomography. This clonotype appeared many times. Its target is unknown. RNA transcripts served as the template for amplifying TCR beta CDR3 regions. First-round RT-PCR of the TCR CDR3 relied on the HTBI primer set. TCRdb re-analysed the multiplex PCR reads in MiXCR, keeping a single row per CDR3 protein. The top ten clones hold 10% of a sample with about 700,000 distinct CDR3 sequences, around 15% of them seen once. Input material: blood. The TCR was taken from a woman aged 18-30 years with Graves' hyperthyroidism.

The CDR3 bases are TGCAGTGCTACGGGACATTACAATGAGCAGTTCTTC. It codes for CSATGHYNEQFF. This rearrangement joins TRBV20-1 to TRBJ2-1; TRBD1 is a possible D gene (6 bases). The CDR3 runs to 12 residues. Trimming left V 4 bases short and J 4 bases short, with 8 bases between. From germline, CDR1 is DFQATT and CDR2 SNEGSKA (reference sequence).